This TCR beta chain derives from a study of shared clonotypes between healthy human individuals (dated by TCRdb to 2019 to 2021). Regarding the study in general: The cohort comprised a couple of women and a few men aged 18 to 49 years. For each donor, CD4 naive and CD4 memory were each given three plates, CD8 naive was given two plates, and CD8 memory was given one plate. The study deeply sequenced blood TCR repertoires of about 5 healthy adults to estimate repertoire size and the extent of clonotype sharing between individuals. To increase sequencing depth and limit assay-specific biases, TCR repertoire library preparation and sequencing were carried out by different laboratories using diverse techniques. Between about 0.8 and 9.5 billion PBMCs per donor were obtained by leukapheresis.

Using the deep immunoSEQ assay, TCR CDR3 regions were amplified from genomic DNA by multiplex PCR. Extracted genomic DNA from each cell subset was spread evenly across all wells of several immunoSEQ 96-well plates, with each plate serving as a replicate. Each replicate PCR for sorted subsets received about 0.2 ug genomic DNA, equal to roughly 30,000 T cell genomes. Purified libraries were measured with a Qubit 3.0 fluorometer, size-checked on a Bioanalyzer 2100, and measured again with the KAPA Library Quantification kit. Each immunoSEQ 96-well plate was sequenced on its own single-read 150-cycle Illumina NextSeq 550 flow cell. Regarding the original processing steps: Because the immunoSEQ output held only junctional sequences and lacked quality scores, the filtering could not match the filtering applied to full-length reads. To assign V/J genes and CDR3, sequences were annotated using PyIR, a Python wrapper for IgBLAST v1.9, with IMGT germline references. Any read was removed if the V/J assignment was weak (E-value above 1e-6), the CDR3 was missing, or the read contained stop codons, out-of-frame junctions, or ambiguous translated residues. A V3J clonotype was defined by an identical inferred V gene, J gene, and CDR3 amino acid sequence. The percentage overlap between two repertoires was calculated by dividing the number of shared unique clonotypes by the size of the smaller repertoire. Richness of each repertoire was evaluated using RTK rarefaction, the Chao1 estimator, and Recon v2.1 estimates of unobserved clonotypes. Generation probabilities for all TCRbeta clonotypes obtained by the gDNA method from a handful of donors were computed using OLGA. TCRdb took this table from immuneACCESS and kept in-frame rearrangements with V and J called. Such tables lack part of the clones; where checked against another copy, unresolved V genes explain under half of the gap, and the rest is unexplained. That table supplies the V and J calls and clone size; D and trimming were determined from the DNA. This sample is represented by about 2 million clones; 95% of them were singletons. Of the sample, 0.13% falls within the top ten clones.

About this clone itself: Its specific antigen is unknown. Base qualities are not provided; no much larger clone lies one nucleotide away.

As encoded in the germline V gene, CDR1 is MNHEY while CDR2 is SVGAGI. The CDR3 runs 15 amino acids, cysteine and phenylalanine included. Only the CDR3 region is kept as DNA, spanning 45 bases read in frame from base 1. V and J are trimmed by 5 bases and 2 bases, and the gene matches miss 5 bases of the junction. Donors were healthy HIV-negative adults with no recently reported acute infections or vaccinations. Every donor was a Caucasian adult residing in Nashville, Tennessee, USA. CD4+ T cells were enriched by magnetic negative selection, after which naive cells were positively selected on CD45RA and the negative fraction was taken as the memory subset. Blood was obtained by leukapheresis, after which PBMCs were separated by Ficoll-Histopaque density gradient centrifugation and cryopreserved in liquid nitrogen vapor phase. Analytical flow cytometry was used to check the purity and quantity of every magnetically sorted T cell population. Each sorted fraction had its genomic DNA isolated and then quantified by UV absorbance on a Nanodrop 2000c.

Results the study describes overall, beyond this receptor: Pairwise subsampling indicated that sequencing depth was expected to affect the degree of clonotype sharing among donors. Sharing across several donors was observed for approximately 4.6% of naive CD4, less than 4% of naive CD8, 2.3% of memory CD4, and roughly 0.43% of memory CD8 clonotypes. Sampling was limited to blood, and TCR repertoires in tissue likely differ from TCR repertoires in blood. Even with the large sequencing depth, rarefaction of the sorted-subset datasets indicated that sequencing was incomplete. Larger estimated clonotype richness was generally found for naive subsets than for memory subsets. The genetic and exposure-history diversity represented was limited by the small number of donors. Clonotypes shared by all four sorted-subset donors showed higher generation probabilities than non-shared clonotypes.

Recombination joined TRBV6-5 with TRBJ2-7, with 11 bases matching TRBD1. Sequences were obtained from naive CD4+ T cells sorted from blood. The cell subset or site label here, explained by the study, means: CD45RA+ positively selected. The sequence was obtained from a man between 18 and 29 years old in good health. DNA sequence: TGTGCCAGCAGTAGAGGACAGGGGGCGGCCTACGAGCAGTACTTC. Translated, this is CASSRGQGAAYEQYF.